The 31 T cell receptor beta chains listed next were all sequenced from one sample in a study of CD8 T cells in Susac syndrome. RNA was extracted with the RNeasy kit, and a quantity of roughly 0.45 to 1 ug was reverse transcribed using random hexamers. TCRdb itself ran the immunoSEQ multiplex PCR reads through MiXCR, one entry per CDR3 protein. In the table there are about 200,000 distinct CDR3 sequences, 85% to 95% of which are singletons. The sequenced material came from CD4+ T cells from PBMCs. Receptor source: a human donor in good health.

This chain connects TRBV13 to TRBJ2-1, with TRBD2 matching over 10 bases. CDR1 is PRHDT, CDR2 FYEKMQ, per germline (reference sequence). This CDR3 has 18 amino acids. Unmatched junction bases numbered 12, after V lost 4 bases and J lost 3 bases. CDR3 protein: CASSWSHPRTSGYNEQFF. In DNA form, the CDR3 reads TGTGCCAGCAGCTGGTCTCACCCTCGGACTAGCGGCTACAATGAGCAGTTCTTC.

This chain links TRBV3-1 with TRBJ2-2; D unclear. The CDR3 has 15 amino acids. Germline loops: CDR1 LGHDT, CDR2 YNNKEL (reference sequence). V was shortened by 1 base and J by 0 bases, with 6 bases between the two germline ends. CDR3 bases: TGTGCCAGCAGCCAAGTACACGCGAACACCGGGGAGCTGTTTTTT. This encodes CASSQVHANTGELFF.

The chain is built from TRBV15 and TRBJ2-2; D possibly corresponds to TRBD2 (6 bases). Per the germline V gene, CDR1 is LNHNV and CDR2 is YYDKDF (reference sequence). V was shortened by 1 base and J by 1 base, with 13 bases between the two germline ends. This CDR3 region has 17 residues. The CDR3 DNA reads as TGTGCCACCAGCAGAGTACTTTACGGGGGGAACACCGGGGAGCTGTTTTTT. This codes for CATSRVLYGGNTGELFF.

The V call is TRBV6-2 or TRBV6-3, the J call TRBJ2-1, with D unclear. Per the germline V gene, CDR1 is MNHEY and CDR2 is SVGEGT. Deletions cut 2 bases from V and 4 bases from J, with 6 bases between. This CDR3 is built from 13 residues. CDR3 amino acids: CASSYDSYNEQFF. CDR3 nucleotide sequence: TGTGCCAGCAGTTACGACTCGTACAATGAGCAGTTCTTC.

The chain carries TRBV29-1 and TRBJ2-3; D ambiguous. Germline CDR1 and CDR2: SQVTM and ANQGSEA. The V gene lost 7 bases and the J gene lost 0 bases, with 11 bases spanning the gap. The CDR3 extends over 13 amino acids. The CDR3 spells CSGHLGSTDTQYF. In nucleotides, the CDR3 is TGCAGCGGACACCTGGGGAGCACAGATACGCAGTATTTT.

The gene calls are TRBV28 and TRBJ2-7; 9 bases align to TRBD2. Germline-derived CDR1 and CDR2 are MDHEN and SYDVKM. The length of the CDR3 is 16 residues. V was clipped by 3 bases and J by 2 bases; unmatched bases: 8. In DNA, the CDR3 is TGTGCCAGCAGTTTTACGCTAGCGGGACTGACCTACGAGCAGTACGTC. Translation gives CASSFTLAGLTYEQYV.

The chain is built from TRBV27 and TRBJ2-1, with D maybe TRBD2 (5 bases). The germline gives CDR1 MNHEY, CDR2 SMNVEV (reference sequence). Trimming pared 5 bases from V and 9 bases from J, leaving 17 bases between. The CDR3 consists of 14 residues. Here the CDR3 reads CASSPRANRGEQFF. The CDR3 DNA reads TGTGCCAGCAGTCCCCGTGCCAATCGGGGTGAGCAGTTCTTC.

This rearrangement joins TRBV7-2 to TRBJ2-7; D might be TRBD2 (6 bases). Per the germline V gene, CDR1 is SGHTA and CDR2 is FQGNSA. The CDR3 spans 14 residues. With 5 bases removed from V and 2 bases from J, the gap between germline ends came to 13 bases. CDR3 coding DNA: TGTGCCAGCAGCCCGCCTGCGGGGCCCTACGAGCAGTACTTC. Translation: CASSPPAGPYEQYF.

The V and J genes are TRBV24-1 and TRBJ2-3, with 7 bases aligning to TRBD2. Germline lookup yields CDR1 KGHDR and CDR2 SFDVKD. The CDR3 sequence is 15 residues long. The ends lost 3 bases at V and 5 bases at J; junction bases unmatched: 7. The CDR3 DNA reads TGTGCCACCAGTGATCGGGGCGGGAGTGGAGATACGCAGTATTTT. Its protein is CATSDRGGSGDTQYF.

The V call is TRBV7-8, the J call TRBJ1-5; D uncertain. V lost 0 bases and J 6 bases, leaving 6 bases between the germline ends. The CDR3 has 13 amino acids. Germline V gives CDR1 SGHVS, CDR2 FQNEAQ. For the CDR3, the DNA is TGTGCCAGCAGCTTAGCTACTCGTCAGCCCCAGCATTTT. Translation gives CASSLATRQPQHF.

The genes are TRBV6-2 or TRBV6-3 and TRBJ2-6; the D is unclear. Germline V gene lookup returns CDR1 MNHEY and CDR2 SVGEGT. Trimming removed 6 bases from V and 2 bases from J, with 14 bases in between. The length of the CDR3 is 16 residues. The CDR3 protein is CASRARQLAGANVLTF. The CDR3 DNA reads TGTGCCAGCAGGGCTCGGCAACTCGCTGGGGCCAACGTCCTGACTTTC.

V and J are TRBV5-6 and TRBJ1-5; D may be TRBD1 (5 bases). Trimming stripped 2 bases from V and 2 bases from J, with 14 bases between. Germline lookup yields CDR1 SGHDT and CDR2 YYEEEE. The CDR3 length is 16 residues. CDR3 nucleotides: TGTGCCAGCAGCTTACGAGGGGTAGTGGGCAATCAGCCCCAGCATTTT. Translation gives CASSLRGVVGNQPQHF.

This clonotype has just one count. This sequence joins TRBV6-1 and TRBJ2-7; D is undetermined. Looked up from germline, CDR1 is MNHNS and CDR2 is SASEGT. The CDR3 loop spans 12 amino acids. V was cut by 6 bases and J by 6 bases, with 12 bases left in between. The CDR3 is CASRPRASEQYV. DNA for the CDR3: TGTGCCAGCAGACCGCGTGCGTCCGAGCAGTACGTC.

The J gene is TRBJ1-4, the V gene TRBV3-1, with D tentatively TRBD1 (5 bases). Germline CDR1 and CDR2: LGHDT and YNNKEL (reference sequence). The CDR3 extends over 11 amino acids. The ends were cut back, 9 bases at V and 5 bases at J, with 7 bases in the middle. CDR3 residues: CASRGNEKLFF. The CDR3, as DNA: TGTGCCAGTCGGGGGAATGAAAAACTGTTTTTT.

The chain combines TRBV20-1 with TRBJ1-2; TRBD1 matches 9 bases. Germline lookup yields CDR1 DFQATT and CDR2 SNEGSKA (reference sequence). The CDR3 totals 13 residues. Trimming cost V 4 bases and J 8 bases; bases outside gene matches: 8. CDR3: CSATPGQGGGYTF. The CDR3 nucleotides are TGCAGTGCTACACCGGGACAGGGAGGCGGCTACACCTTC.

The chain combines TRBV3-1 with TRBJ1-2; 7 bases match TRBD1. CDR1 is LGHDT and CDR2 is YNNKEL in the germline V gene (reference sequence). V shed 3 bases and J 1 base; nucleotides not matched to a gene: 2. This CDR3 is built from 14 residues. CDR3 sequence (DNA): TGTGCCAGCAGCCATACAGGGGATAACTATGGCTACACCTTC. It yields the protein CASSHTGDNYGYTF.

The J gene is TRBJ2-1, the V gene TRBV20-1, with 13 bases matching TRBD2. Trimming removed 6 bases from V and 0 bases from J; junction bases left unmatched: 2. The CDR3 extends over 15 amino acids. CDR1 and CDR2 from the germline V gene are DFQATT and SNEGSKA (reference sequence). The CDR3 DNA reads TGCAGTGCCTGGACTAGCGGGAGCTCCTACAATGAGCAGTTCTTC. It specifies CSAWTSGSSYNEQFF.

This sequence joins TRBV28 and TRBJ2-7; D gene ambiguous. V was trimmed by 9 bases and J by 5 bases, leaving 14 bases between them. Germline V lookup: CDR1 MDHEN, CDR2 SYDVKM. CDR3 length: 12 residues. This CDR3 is CASPRETDEQYV. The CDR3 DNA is TGTGCCAGTCCCCGTGAAACCGACGAGCAGTACGTC.

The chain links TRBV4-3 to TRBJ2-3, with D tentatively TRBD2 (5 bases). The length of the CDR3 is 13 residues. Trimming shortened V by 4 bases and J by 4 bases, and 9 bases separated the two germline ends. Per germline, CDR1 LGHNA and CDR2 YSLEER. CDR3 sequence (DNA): TGCGCCAGCAGCCCTACTAGGGCAGATACGCAGTATTTT. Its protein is CASSPTRADTQYF.

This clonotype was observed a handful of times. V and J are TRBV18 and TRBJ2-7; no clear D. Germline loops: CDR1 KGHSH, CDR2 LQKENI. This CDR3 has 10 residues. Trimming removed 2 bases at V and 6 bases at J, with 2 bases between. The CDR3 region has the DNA TGTGCCAGCTCACCAACCGAGCAGTACGTC. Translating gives CASSPTEQYV.

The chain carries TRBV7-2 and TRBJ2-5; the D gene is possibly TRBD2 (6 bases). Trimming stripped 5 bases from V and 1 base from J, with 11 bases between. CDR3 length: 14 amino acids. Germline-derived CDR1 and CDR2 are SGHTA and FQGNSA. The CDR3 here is CASSLTGVQETQYF. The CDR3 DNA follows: TGTGCCAGCAGCCTTACGGGGGTCCAAGAGACCCAGTACTTC.

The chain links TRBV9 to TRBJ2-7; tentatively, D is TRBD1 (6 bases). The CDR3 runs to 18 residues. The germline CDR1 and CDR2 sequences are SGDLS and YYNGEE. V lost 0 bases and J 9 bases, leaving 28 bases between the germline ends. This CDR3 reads CASSVGGMWGTSPTGQYF. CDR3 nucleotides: TGTGCCAGCAGCGTAGGGGGTATGTGGGGGACATCCCCAACCGGGCAGTACTTC.

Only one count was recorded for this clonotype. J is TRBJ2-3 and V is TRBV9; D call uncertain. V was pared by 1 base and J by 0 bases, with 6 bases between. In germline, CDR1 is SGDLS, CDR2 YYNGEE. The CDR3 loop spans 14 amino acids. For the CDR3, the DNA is TGTGCCAGCAGCGTAACAACTAGCACAGATACGCAGTATTTT. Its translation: CASSVTTSTDTQYF.

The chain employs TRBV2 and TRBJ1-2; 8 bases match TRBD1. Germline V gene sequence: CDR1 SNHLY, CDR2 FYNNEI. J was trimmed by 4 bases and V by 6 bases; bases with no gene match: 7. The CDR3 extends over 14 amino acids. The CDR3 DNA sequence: TGTGCCAGCAGGTCATACAGGGGGTTCTATGGCTACACCTTC. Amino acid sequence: CASRSYRGFYGYTF.

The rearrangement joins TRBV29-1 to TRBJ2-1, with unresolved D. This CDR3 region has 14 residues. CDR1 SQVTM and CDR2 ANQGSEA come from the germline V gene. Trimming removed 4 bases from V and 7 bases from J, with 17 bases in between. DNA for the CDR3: TGCAGCGTTGCCTTCCTGGGCATGCGGAATGAGCAGTTCTTC. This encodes CSVAFLGMRNEQFF.

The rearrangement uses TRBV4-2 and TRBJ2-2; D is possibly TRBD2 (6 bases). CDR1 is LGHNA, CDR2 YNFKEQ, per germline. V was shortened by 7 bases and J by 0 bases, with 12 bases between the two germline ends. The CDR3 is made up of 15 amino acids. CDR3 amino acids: CASTYSGANTGELFF. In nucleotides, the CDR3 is TGTGCCAGCACCTATAGCGGTGCGAACACCGGGGAGCTGTTTTTT.

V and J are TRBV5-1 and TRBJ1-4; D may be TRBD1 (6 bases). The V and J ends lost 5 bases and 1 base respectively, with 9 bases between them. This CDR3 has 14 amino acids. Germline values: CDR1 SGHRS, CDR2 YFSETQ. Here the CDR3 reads CASRRQETNEKLFF. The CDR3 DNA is TGCGCCAGCAGGAGACAGGAAACTAATGAAAAACTGTTTTTT.

The CDR3 here is CASSLMGYEQYV. The CDR3 nucleotides are TGTGCCAGCAGTTTAATGGGGTACGAGCAGTACGTC. V and J are TRBV12-3 or TRBV12-4 and TRBJ2-7; unclear D gene. The CDR3 is 12 residues long. With 2 bases removed from V and 4 bases from J, the gap between germline ends came to 6 bases.

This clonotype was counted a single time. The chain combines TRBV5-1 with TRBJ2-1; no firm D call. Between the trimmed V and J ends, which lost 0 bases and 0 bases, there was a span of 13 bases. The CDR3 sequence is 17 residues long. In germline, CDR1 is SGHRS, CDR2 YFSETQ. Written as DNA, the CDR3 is TGCGCCAGCAGCTTGGTGGGTGGGATGAGCTCCTACAATGAGCAGTTCTTC. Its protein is CASSLVGGMSSYNEQFF.

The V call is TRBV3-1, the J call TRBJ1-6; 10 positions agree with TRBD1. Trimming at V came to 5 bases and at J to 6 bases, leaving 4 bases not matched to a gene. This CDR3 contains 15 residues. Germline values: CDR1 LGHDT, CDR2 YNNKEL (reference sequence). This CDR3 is CASSSRDRGNSPLHF. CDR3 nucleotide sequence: TGTGCCAGCAGCTCCCGGGACAGGGGTAATTCACCCCTCCACTTT.

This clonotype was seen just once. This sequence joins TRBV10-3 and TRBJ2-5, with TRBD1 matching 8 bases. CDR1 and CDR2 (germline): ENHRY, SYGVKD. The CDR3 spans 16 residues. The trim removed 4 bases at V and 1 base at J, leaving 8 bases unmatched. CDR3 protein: CAISASQGTGQETQYF. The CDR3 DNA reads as TGTGCCATCAGTGCGAGCCAGGGGACAGGCCAAGAGACCCAGTACTTC.